These 31 T cell receptor beta chains came from one sample sequenced in a study of cytomegalovirus exposure and HLA in healthy donors. 13 Jbeta primers and 60 Vbeta primers were used for the PCR. Produced via immunoSEQ multiplex PCR; TCRdb's table is partial and in-frame only. Of about 130,000 clones detected, approximately 8.8% appear once; the ten largest clones hold about 5.5%. The sample taken for sequencing was PBMCs. The receptors derive from a man in his forties or fifties in good health and CMV-seronegative.

This clone was seen more than once but under ten times. This chain joins TRBV15 and TRBJ1-4; 11 bases align to TRBD1. The V gene end was trimmed by 1 base and the J gene end by 7 bases; junction bases not matched to a gene: 2. This CDR3 has 15 residues. The V gene's germline CDR1 is LNHNV and CDR2 YYDKDF (reference sequence). The CDR3 loop reads CATSRGGQGGEKLFF. The DNA of the CDR3 is TGTGCCACCAGCAGAGGGGGACAGGGGGGTGAAAAACTGTTTTTT. The variable domain in full, completed from reference TRBV15 and TRBJ1-4, reads DAMVIQNPRYQVTQFGKPVTLSCSQTLNHNVMYWYQQKSSQAPKLLFHYYDKDFNNEADTPDNFQSRRPNTSFCFLDIRSPGLGDTAMYLCATSRGGQGGEKLFFGSGTQLSVL.

J is TRBJ2-1 and V is TRBV19; D is perhaps TRBD2 (5 bases). From germline, CDR1 is LNHDA and CDR2 SQIVND (reference sequence). There are 15 residues in the CDR3. V gave up 3 bases and J gave up 6 bases, with 15 bases separating them. The CDR3: CASSILPGIINEQFF. CDR3 sequence (DNA): TGTGCCAGTAGTATTCTCCCCGGGATAATCAATGAGCAGTTCTTC.

The chain is built from TRBV7-9 and TRBJ2-3; the match to TRBD1 covers 7 bases. Germline V lookup: CDR1 SEHNR, CDR2 FQNEAQ (reference sequence). Losses at the gene ends were 4 bases for V and 1 base for J; bases not matched to a gene: 5. CDR3 length: 15 amino acids. In DNA form, the CDR3 reads TGTGCCAGCAGCTATCGGACAGGTGGCACAGATACGCAGTATTTT. Its translation is CASSYRTGGTDTQYF.

This clone has only a few counts. The chain couples TRBV14 to TRBJ2-7, with TRBD2 matching over 10 bases. The CDR3 length is 19 residues. The trim removed 0 bases at V and 0 bases at J, leaving 11 bases unmatched. Germline lookup yields CDR1 SGHDN and CDR2 FVKESK. CDR3 sequence reads: CASSQESSGGQTSSYEQYF. DNA for the CDR3: TGTGCCAGCAGCCAAGAGTCTAGCGGGGGCCAAACGAGCTCCTACGAGCAGTACTTC.

The chain joins TRBV13 to TRBJ1-2; D uncertain. This CDR3 contains 14 residues. The germline gives CDR1 PRHDT, CDR2 FYEKMQ (reference sequence). V lost 0 bases to trimming and J lost 4 bases, with 9 bases between them. The CDR3 DNA reads as TGTGCCAGCAGCTTAGGAGTCAGTTTCTATGGCTACACCTTC. Protein product: CASSLGVSFYGYTF.

The gene calls are TRBV5-4 and TRBJ2-2; the match to TRBD1 covers 10 bases. There are 16 residues in the CDR3. Germline V gene lookup returns CDR1 SGHNT and CDR2 YYREEE (reference sequence). After removal of 7 bases from V and 5 bases from J, the junction contained 11 bases not matched to a gene. In nucleotides, the CDR3 is TGTGCCAGCGAAACGATTCCGGGACAGGGGACCGGGGAGCTGTTTTTT. It translates to CASETIPGQGTGELFF.

This clone was picked up a small number of times. This chain links TRBV5-1 with TRBJ2-5; 8 bases are a match to TRBD2. Germline assignment: CDR1 SGHRS and CDR2 YFSETQ. V was clipped by 3 bases and J by 4 bases; unmatched bases: 11. The CDR3 extends over 16 amino acids. The CDR3 DNA reads TGCGCCAGCAGCTCCAGACAAGCGGGGGTAGTAGAGACCCAGTACTTC. It yields the protein CASSSRQAGVVETQYF.

This clone occurred a few times. The chain uses TRBV30 and TRBJ2-7; 10 nucleotides line up with TRBD1. J lost 2 bases, V lost 5 bases, and 6 bases had no gene match. The CDR3 loop spans 14 amino acids. Germline assignment: CDR1 GTSNPN and CDR2 SVGIG (reference sequence). CDR3 nucleotides: TGTGCCTGGGGCCCGGACAGGGGGACCTACGAGCAGTACTTC. It encodes CAWGPDRGTYEQYF.

In DNA, the CDR3 is TGCGCCAGCAGCCGGGACAGGGGGAGGACAATCTATGGCTACACCTTC. Translation: CASSRDRGRTIYGYTF. This chain uses TRBV5-1 with TRBJ1-2; TRBD1 aligns across 11 bases. From germline, CDR1 is SGHRS and CDR2 YFSETQ. V was pared by 4 bases and J by 4 bases, with 9 bases of the junction left unmatched. The CDR3 loop spans 16 amino acids.

Written as DNA, the CDR3 is TGCGCCAGCACCGCGCTAGCGGGGGGGATCTACGAGCAGTACTTC. It specifies CASTALAGGIYEQYF. The J gene is TRBJ2-7, the V gene TRBV10-2, with 12 bases lining up with TRBD2. The trim removed 7 bases at V and 3 bases at J, leaving 7 bases unmatched. The germline V gene has CDR1 WSHSY and CDR2 SAAADI. This CDR3 has 15 amino acids.

DNA of the CDR3: TGTGCCAGCAGCTTAAGGGGGACAGGGGACACTGAAGCTTTCTTT. This encodes CASSLRGTGDTEAFF. The V gene is TRBV7-9, the J gene TRBJ1-1; 10 nucleotides agree with TRBD1. The CDR3 is 15 residues long. Germline loops: CDR1 SEHNR, CDR2 FQNEAQ (reference sequence). V gave up 2 bases and J gave up 3 bases; unmatched junction bases: 3.

The chain uses TRBV5-6 and TRBJ2-7, with 10 nucleotides matching TRBD2. The V gene's germline CDR1 is SGHDT and CDR2 YYEEEE. V gave up 0 bases and J gave up 4 bases; unmatched junction bases: 10. This CDR3 is 17 amino acids long. The CDR3 sequence is CASSLAPLSGGAYEQYF. The CDR3 DNA follows: TGTGCCAGCAGCTTGGCACCCCTAAGCGGGGGGGCATACGAGCAGTACTTC. Combining the CDR3 with reference TRBV5-6 and TRBJ2-7 gives the whole variable domain DAGVTQSPTHLIKTRGQQVTLRCSPKSGHDTVSWYQQALGQGPQFIFQYYEEEERQRGNFPDRFSGHQFPNYSSELNVNALLLGDSALYLCASSLAPLSGGAYEQYFGPGTRLTVT.

V and J are TRBV7-2 and TRBJ1-2, with D perhaps TRBD1 (5 bases). V lost 5 bases to trimming and J lost 6 bases, with 13 bases between them. The CDR3 consists of 13 residues. Germline V lookup: CDR1 SGHTA, CDR2 FQGNSA. The CDR3 DNA sequence: TGTGCCAGCAGCCCGACGCGCAGGGATGGCTACACCTTC. The encoded protein is CASSPTRRDGYTF.

V is TRBV7-3 and J is TRBJ2-2; the D gene is possibly TRBD1 (6 bases). V was pared by 5 bases and J by 3 bases, with 10 bases between. CDR1 and CDR2 from the germline V gene are SGHTA and FQGTGA. The CDR3 runs to 14 residues. The chain's CDR3 is CASSPSGDTGELFF. The DNA of the CDR3 is TGTGCCAGCAGCCCCTCAGGGGACACCGGGGAGCTGTTTTTT.

The chain uses TRBV7-9 and TRBJ1-1; D is ambiguous. The V gene's germline CDR1 is SEHNR and CDR2 FQNEAQ (reference sequence). The CDR3 extends over 13 amino acids. Trimming cost V 2 bases and J 6 bases, with 10 bases left between them. CDR3 residues: CASSLRRGSEAFF. In nucleotides, the CDR3 is TGTGCCAGCAGCTTAAGACGCGGGTCTGAAGCTTTCTTT.

The chain carries TRBV4-2 and TRBJ1-6; no firm D call. The ends were cut back, 0 bases at V and 3 bases at J, with 6 bases in the middle. The germline V gene has CDR1 LGHNA and CDR2 YNFKEQ. The CDR3 contains 15 residues. The CDR3 nucleotides are TGTGCCAGCAGCCAAGAAACAGACTATAATTCACCCCTCCACTTT. Translation gives CASSQETDYNSPLHF.

This clone was seen a few times. The V and J genes are TRBV12-5 and TRBJ2-3; 9 bases fit TRBD1. Germline V CDR1 and CDR2: LGHNT, FRNRAP. The ends lost 6 bases at V and 5 bases at J; junction bases unmatched: 6. This CDR3 region has 14 residues. CDR3 DNA: TGTGCTAGTGGACCAGGGACAGGGCGAGATACGCAGTATTTT. Protein: CASGPGTGRDTQYF.

This clone was detected only once. Other nucleotide sequences from this sample produce the same CDR3. The J gene is TRBJ1-2, the V gene TRBV5-8, with D maybe TRBD1 (5 bases). V gave up 1 base and J gave up 6 bases, with 10 bases separating them. The CDR3 covers 13 residues. In germline, CDR1 is SGHTS, CDR2 YDEGEE. This CDR3 is CASSLRGIHGYTF. In DNA, the CDR3 is TGTGCCAGCAGCTTGCGGGGGATCCATGGCTACACCTTC. Looking up the rest from reference TRBV5-8 and TRBJ1-2 gives the full variable domain: EAGVTQSPTHLIKTRGQQATLRCSPISGHTSVYWYQQALGLGLQFLLWYDEGEERNRGNFPPRFSGRQFPNYSSELNVNALELEDSALYLCASSLRGIHGYTFGSGTRLTVV.

Only a few counts were recorded for this clone. The genes are TRBV19 and TRBJ2-2, with D possibly TRBD2 on 5 matching bases. The CDR3 covers 14 residues. V was cut by 7 bases and J by 3 bases, with 12 bases left in between. CDR1 and CDR2 from the germline V gene are LNHDA and SQIVND (reference sequence). CDR3 coding DNA: TGTGCCAGTATGAATGGCGGGTACACCGGGGAGCTGTTTTTT. Translation gives CASMNGGYTGELFF.

The chain has TRBV19 and TRBJ1-1; 10 bases fit TRBD1. The CDR3 runs 14 residues. The V segment lost 6 bases and the J segment 3 bases; nucleotides outside the gene matches: 4. Germline V gene data show CDR1 as LNHDA and CDR2 as SQIVND (reference sequence). The CDR3 region is CASSPGQGDTEAFF. The CDR3 DNA sequence: TGTGCCAGTAGCCCCGGACAGGGGGACACTGAAGCTTTCTTT.

The rearrangement joins TRBV9 to TRBJ2-1, with 8 positions matching TRBD2. The V and J ends lost 0 bases and 6 bases, in that order; junction bases with no gene match: 5. The CDR3 covers 15 residues. Germline CDR1 SGDLS, CDR2 YYNGEE. The CDR3 nucleotides read TGTGCCAGCAGCGTAGGGGTCGGGGGGGGCAATGAGCAGTTCTTC. This encodes CASSVGVGGGNEQFF.

This clone occurred a few times. The chain is built from TRBV4-3 and TRBJ1-2; 9 bases match TRBD1. Germline lookup yields CDR1 LGHNA and CDR2 YSLEER. Unmatched junction bases numbered 7, after V lost 1 base and J lost 7 bases. The CDR3 spans 15 residues. Here the CDR3 reads CASSQGLRDRAGYTF. CDR3 DNA: TGCGCCAGCAGCCAAGGCCTCCGGGACAGGGCTGGCTACACCTTC.

CDR3 in DNA: TGTGCCAGCAGTGCAGTTCCGGGGTCTTCACCCCTCCACTTT. Protein sequence: CASSAVPGSSPLHF. The J gene is TRBJ1-6, the V gene TRBV6-4, with D hard to call. The V end was cut by 4 bases, the J end by 9 bases, with 13 bases between. Germline CDR1 reads MRHNA; CDR2 reads SNTAGT. The CDR3 covers 14 residues.

V is TRBV5-1 and J is TRBJ2-5, with 9 bases fitting TRBD2. Germline trimming cut 4 bases from V and 5 bases from J; bases unmatched to any gene: 9. The length of the CDR3 is 15 residues. Germline CDR1 is SGHRS and CDR2 is YFSETQ. The DNA for the CDR3 is TGCGCCAGCAGCCCCTACCAGCGGGGGGAGGAGACCCAGTACTTC. It yields the protein CASSPYQRGEETQYF.

The chain couples TRBV5-6 to TRBJ2-3; 7 bases match TRBD2. The length of the CDR3 is 15 residues. Germline V gene data show CDR1 as SGHDT and CDR2 as YYEEEE. J was trimmed by 5 bases and V by 3 bases; bases with no gene match: 9. The CDR3 nucleotides are TGTGCCAGCAGCTCCAAAGGGAGGGATAGAGATACGCAGTATTTT. Amino acid sequence: CASSSKGRDRDTQYF.

This clone was counted many times. V and J are TRBV5-1 and TRBJ1-1; D is possibly TRBD1 (5 bases). CDR3 length: 17 amino acids. V shed 1 base and J shed 6 bases, with 22 bases lying between them. Looked up from germline, CDR1 is SGHRS and CDR2 is YFSETQ. Here the CDR3 reads CASSLIYPPTDDPEAFF. The CDR3 coding sequence is TGCGCCAGCAGCTTGATTTACCCCCCGACAGATGATCCTGAAGCTTTCTTT.

The rearrangement joins TRBV6-6 to TRBJ1-4; 8 bases are shared with TRBD1. The germline V gene has CDR1 MNHNY and CDR2 SVGAGI (reference sequence). Trimming at V came to 5 bases and at J to 7 bases, leaving 6 bases not matched to a gene. This CDR3 comprises 14 residues. The CDR3 is CASSLRGRSEKLFF. As DNA, the CDR3 is TGTGCCAGCAGTCTCAGGGGGCGCAGTGAAAAACTGTTTTTT.

This chain uses TRBV14 with TRBJ1-2; TRBD1 might be the D (6 bases). CDR3 size: 15 residues. Trimming cost V 3 bases and J 8 bases, with 19 bases left between them. Germline V gives CDR1 SGHDN, CDR2 FVKESK. The CDR3 here is CASSHIGGGARGYTF. In DNA form, the CDR3 reads TGTGCCAGCAGCCACATTGGGGGGGGCGCGAGGGGCTACACCTTC.

The chain employs TRBV19 and TRBJ1-2; 7 nucleotides agree with TRBD1. CDR1 and CDR2 from the germline V gene are LNHDA and SQIVND (reference sequence). The CDR3 loop spans 11 amino acids. V lost 9 bases and J lost 9; bases outside the gene matches: 7. The CDR3 sequence is CASDRDNRYTF. The CDR3 DNA reads as TGTGCCAGCGACAGGGACAATCGCTACACCTTC.

The J gene is TRBJ1-4, the V gene TRBV28; 7 nucleotides agree with TRBD1. Losses at the gene ends were 4 bases for V and 10 bases for J; bases not matched to a gene: 9. CDR1 MDHEN and CDR2 SYDVKM come from the germline V gene. The CDR3 loop spans 14 amino acids. CDR3 bases: TGTGCCAGCAGTTCTGGACAGGTTTTTGGAAAACTGTTTTTT. It encodes CASSSGQVFGKLFF.

This clone is a singleton in its sample. V and J are TRBV6-1 and TRBJ2-3; possible D gene TRBD2, 5 bases. The CDR3 is 14 residues long. The V gene's germline CDR1 is MNHNS and CDR2 SASEGT. The ends were cut back, 3 bases at V and 2 bases at J, with 9 bases in the middle. The CDR3 DNA is TGTGCCAGCAGTGATGCGGGTCTCACAGATACGCAGTATTTT. Protein sequence: CASSDAGLTDTQYF.